This TCR beta chain was captured by sequencing in a study of molecular identifiers for immune sequencing clone quantification. This CDR3 contains 11 residues. There are many counts of this clonotype. Its antigen is unidentified. TCRdb reprocessed the PCR reads with MiXCR, giving one entry per CDR3 protein. The sample yields more than 450,000 distinct CDR3 sequences, around a fifth seen once. Points from the study as a whole: Clones above 20 RNA copies held over 97% of effector molecules, under 1% in naive cells.

Sequenced material: naive CD8+ T cells from blood, with Jurkat cell RNA spiked in. As to subset: FACS-sorted CD8+CD4-CCR7+CD45RA+ naive T cells. The TCR sequence derives from a human donor in good health. Some libraries in this study had Jurkat cell RNA spiked in. The gene calls are TRBV21-1 and TRBJ1-1. TRBV21-1 is described as a pseudogene. The chain's CDR3 is CARAENTEAFF. The CDR3 coding sequence is TGTGCCAGAGCAGAAAACACTGAAGCTTTCTTT.